This record looks at one T cell receptor (beta chain) sequence and its context. Antigen: not known. The data stem from a study of response to subunit inactivated influenza vaccine. Findings and limits, study-wide: Each seasonal influenza vaccination recruits few new T cells, the authors suggested.

TCRdb recomputed calls from the RT-PCR reads with MiXCR, one row per CDR3 protein. Seen here are about 480,000 distinct CDR3 sequences, under 15% observed once, and the top ten hold less than 15%. V lost 5 bases and J 5 bases, leaving 15 bases between the germline ends. The CDR3 contains 15 residues. The germline V gene encodes CDR1 SEHNR and CDR2 FQNEAQ (reference sequence). V is TRBV7-9 and J is TRBJ2-2, with no clear D. The receptor's source is a man aged 50-59 years who received an inactivated influenza vaccine. The sample was PBMCs from blood, taken roughly 6 weeks after vaccination. DNA for the CDR3: TGTGCCAGCAGCCAATTTAGCTCGCCTACCGGGGAGCTGTTTTTT. It yields the protein CASSQFSSPTGELFF.